These 32 T cell receptor beta chains came from one sample sequenced in a study of cytomegalovirus exposure and HLA in healthy donors. PCR primers comprised 60 Vbeta and 13 Jbeta primers. Assay: immunoSEQ multiplex PCR; the TCRdb copy retains only in-frame clones and omits some. The data show roughly 110,000 clones, less than 70% seen once. Input material: PBMCs. The source is a woman between 25 and 40 years old in good health and CMV-seronegative.

The chain is built from TRBV19 and TRBJ1-5; 12 bases are shared with TRBD1. With V trimmed by 3 bases and J by 4 bases, 13 bases remained unmatched. This CDR3 spans 19 amino acids. Germline values: CDR1 LNHDA, CDR2 SQIVND (reference sequence). The CDR3 nucleotides are TGTGCCAGTAGTATTTCTCAAGGGACAGGGGGCGTCTGGAATCAGCCCCAGCATTTT. Protein product: CASSISQGTGGVWNQPQHF.

The table lists this clone with a few counts. J is TRBJ2-1 and V is TRBV7-6; 8 bases are shared with TRBD1. The germline V gene has CDR1 SGHVS and CDR2 FNYEAQ. CDR3 size: 16 residues. The J segment lost 1 base and the V segment lost 5 bases, leaving 7 bases of the junction unmatched. CDR3 coding DNA: TGTGCCAGCAGCACCGGGACAGGTGCTTCCTACAATGAGCAGTTCTTC. Translation gives CASSTGTGASYNEQFF. Full variable domain (outside the CDR3, taken from reference TRBV7-6 and TRBJ2-1): GAGVSQSPRYKVTKRGQDVALRCDPISGHVSLYWYRQALGQGPEFLTYFNYEAQQDKSGLPNDRFSAERPEGSISTLTIQRTEQRDSAMYRCASSTGTGASYNEQFFGPGTRLTVL.

This clone was counted a single time. The V and J genes are TRBV7-3 and TRBJ1-5; 7 bases map to TRBD1. Germline values: CDR1 SGHTA, CDR2 FQGTGA. J lost 7 bases, V lost 9 bases, and 9 bases had no gene match. The CDR3 is 13 residues long. In DNA form, the CDR3 reads TGTGCCAGTCACCGGGACAGTCAGCAGCCCCAGCATTTT. It is translated as CASHRDSQQPQHF.

J is TRBJ2-3 and V is TRBV7-8; the match to TRBD2 covers 7 bases. Germline CDR1 reads SGHVS; CDR2 reads FQNEAQ. This CDR3 contains 17 residues. V gave up 1 base and J gave up 2 bases; unmatched junction bases: 9. CDR3 loop: CASSLDGRAGYTDTQYF. CDR3 coding DNA: TGTGCCAGCAGCTTAGACGGCCGAGCGGGATACACAGATACGCAGTATTTT.

This clone was detected a few times. The chain combines TRBV9 with TRBJ2-3; the match to TRBD2 covers 10 bases. CDR3 size: 18 residues. Germline V gives CDR1 SGDLS, CDR2 YYNGEE. The junction had 8 bases not matched to a gene; V was cut back by 0 bases and J by 1 base. CDR3 bases: TGTGCCAGCAGCGTAGAGGAGCGGGAGGGCCCGGGCACAGATACGCAGTATTTT. It encodes CASSVEEREGPGTDTQYF.

For this clone: The junction departs from germline at one end; a sequencing error may be responsible. The chain recombines TRBV7-7 with TRBJ2-3; 12 bases line up with TRBD1. Germline V lookup: CDR1 SSHAT, CDR2 FNYEAQ (reference sequence). The CDR3 runs 21 residues. DNA of the CDR3: TGTGCTAGCAGCCACCGGGACAGGGGGCGAAGAGAACTCTCTAGCACAGATACGCAGTATTTT. This encodes CASSHRDRGRRELSSTDTQYF.

The rearrangement links TRBV11-1 to TRBJ1-1, with TRBD1 as a possible D gene (6 bases). CDR3 size: 15 residues. CDR1 SGHAT and CDR2 FQDESV come from the germline V gene (reference sequence). The V end lost 5 bases, the J end lost 4 bases, and 17 bases lay between the germline ends. The CDR3 coding sequence is TGTGCCAGCAGCCCGCGGTGGGGGCTTAGCACTGAAGCTTTCTTT. Encoded protein: CASSPRWGLSTEAFF. The complete variable domain, with remaining parts taken from reference TRBV11-1 and TRBJ1-1, reads EAEVAQSPRYKITEKSQAVAFWCDPISGHATLYWYRQILGQGPELLVQFQDESVVDDSQLPKDRFSAERLKGVDSTLKIQPAELGDSAMYLCASSPRWGLSTEAFFGQGTRLTVV.

The chain uses TRBV6-6 and TRBJ1-1; 7 bases are shared with TRBD1. Germline trimming cut 2 bases from V and 0 bases from J; bases unmatched to any gene: 6. This CDR3 is built from 16 residues. Germline V gives CDR1 MNHNY, CDR2 SVGAGI (reference sequence). CDR3 residues: CASSYPRDSMNTEAFF. DNA for the CDR3: TGTGCCAGCAGTTACCCGAGGGACAGCATGAACACTGAAGCTTTCTTT.

The count of this clone is one. The chain carries TRBV10-2 and TRBJ2-7; TRBD2 aligns across 9 bases. J lost 3 bases, V lost 2 bases, and 8 bases had no gene match. The CDR3 totals 16 residues. Germline lookup yields CDR1 WSHSY and CDR2 SAAADI. The CDR3 bases are TGCGCCAGCAGTGAGAGGACTAGCGATGGGTTCTACGAGCAGTACTTC. It encodes CASSERTSDGFYEQYF.

This clone was detected only a few times. The sample holds other DNA sequences that translate to the same CDR3. CDR3 DNA: TGTGCCAGCAGCCAACCCAGGGGGCAAGACTATGGCTACACCTTC. Translating gives CASSQPRGQDYGYTF. The V and J genes are TRBV7-9 and TRBJ1-2, with TRBD1 identical over 8 bases. Germline assignment: CDR1 SEHNR and CDR2 FQNEAQ (reference sequence). Trimming took 5 bases from V and 3 from J; bases not matched to a gene: 8. The CDR3 totals 15 residues.

V gene TRBV27 combines with J gene TRBJ2-7, with 9 bases matching TRBD1. Looked up from germline, CDR1 is MNHEY and CDR2 is SMNVEV (reference sequence). V shed 6 bases, J shed 5 bases, and the junction held 11 bases outside the gene matches. The CDR3 contains 15 residues. DNA of the CDR3: TGTGCCAGCAGGCCAAACAGGGGGCGCTTCCACGAGCAGTACTTC. It translates to CASRPNRGRFHEQYF.

This chain joins TRBV7-2 and TRBJ2-6; 9 bases fit TRBD2. The length of the CDR3 is 16 residues. Germline V lookup: CDR1 SGHTA, CDR2 FQGNSA. The ends lost 5 bases at V and 3 bases at J; junction bases unmatched: 5. The chain's CDR3 is CASSPRAGGGANVLTF. The CDR3 DNA follows: TGTGCCAGCAGCCCCCGAGCGGGAGGTGGGGCCAACGTCCTGACTTTC.

This clone turned up a few times. This chain uses TRBV4-1 with TRBJ2-1; 11 bases match TRBD2. Losses at the gene ends were 1 base for V and 5 bases for J; bases not matched to a gene: 4. Germline CDR1 MGHRA, CDR2 YSYEKL. The CDR3 runs to 16 residues. The DNA for the CDR3 is TGCGCCAGCAGCCAAGGACTAGCGGGAACCCACAATGAGCAGTTCTTC. This translates into CASSQGLAGTHNEQFF.

This clone has only a few counts. V gene TRBV7-6 combines with J gene TRBJ2-5; 11 bases align to TRBD2. V shed 4 bases and J 5 bases; nucleotides not matched to a gene: 12. CDR3 size: 17 residues. CDR1 is SGHVS and CDR2 is FNYEAQ in the germline V gene. CDR3 DNA: TGTGCCAGCAGCTCACAACCTCTAGCGGGAGGAGGGGAGACCCAGTACTTC. This codes for CASSSQPLAGGGETQYF. Filled out from reference TRBV7-6 and TRBJ2-5, the complete variable domain reads GAGVSQSPRYKVTKRGQDVALRCDPISGHVSLYWYRQALGQGPEFLTYFNYEAQQDKSGLPNDRFSAERPEGSISTLTIQRTEQRDSAMYRCASSSQPLAGGGETQYFGPGTRLLVL.

The V and J genes are TRBV4-2 and TRBJ2-1; 12 bases align to TRBD2. The CDR3 covers 17 residues. Germline V CDR1 and CDR2: LGHNA, YNFKEQ. J gave up 9 bases and V 1 base, and 10 bases lay outside the gene matches. Written as DNA, the CDR3 is TGTGCCAGCAGCCAAGTGTCGCCCCTAGCGGGAGGGGGTGAGCAGTTCTTC. Amino acid sequence: CASSQVSPLAGGGEQFF.

The chain uses TRBV9 and TRBJ2-7, with 9 bases that match TRBD2. This CDR3 has 15 amino acids. Germline lookup yields CDR1 SGDLS and CDR2 YYNGEE. The V gene end was trimmed by 2 bases and the J gene end by 5 bases; junction bases not matched to a gene: 8. The CDR3 bases are TGTGCCAGCAGCGTCGATAGCGGGAGCCGGAACGAGCAGTACTTC. Translation gives CASSVDSGSRNEQYF.

This clone turned up a few times. The rearrangement joins TRBV5-4 to TRBJ2-5; TRBD2 is a possible D gene (6 bases). V was clipped by 4 bases and J by 3 bases, with 16 bases between them. The CDR3 runs to 15 residues. In germline, CDR1 is SGHNT, CDR2 YYREEE (reference sequence). CDR3 DNA sequence: TGTGCCAGCAGCCGACTAGGACTAAATGAAGAGACCCAGTACTTC. Translated: CASSRLGLNEETQYF.

The gene calls are TRBV7-8 and TRBJ1-4, with 7 nucleotides matching TRBD1. The germline gives CDR1 SGHVS, CDR2 FQNEAQ. The CDR3 runs to 13 residues. With V trimmed by 6 bases and J by 7 bases, 5 bases remained unmatched. The CDR3 DNA follows: TGTGCCAGCAGGCGCTACAGGGGTGAAAAACTGTTTTTT. This codes for CASRRYRGEKLFF.

This chain uses TRBV7-9 with TRBJ2-7; 9 bases agree with TRBD1. V gave up 5 bases and J gave up 2 bases; unmatched junction bases: 10. Germline V gives CDR1 SEHNR, CDR2 FQNEAQ (reference sequence). The CDR3 is made up of 16 amino acids. The CDR3 coding sequence is TGTGCCAGCAGCAAGGACCCGGGACAGGGTCCCTACGAGCAGTACTTC. Protein sequence: CASSKDPGQGPYEQYF.

This rearrangement joins TRBV5-4 to TRBJ1-1, with TRBD1 identical over 9 bases. With V trimmed by 2 bases and J by 6 bases, 8 bases remained unmatched. Germline CDR1 SGHNT, CDR2 YYREEE (reference sequence). This CDR3 spans 15 amino acids. The CDR3 is CASSFNRGHGSEAFF. The CDR3 DNA reads as TGTGCCAGCAGCTTCAACAGGGGGCATGGCTCTGAAGCTTTCTTT. Complete variable domain (other parts from reference TRBV5-4 and TRBJ1-1): ETGVTQSPTHLIKTRGQQVTLRCSSQSGHNTVSWYQQALGQGPQFIFQYYREEENGRGNFPPRFSGLQFPNYSSELNVNALELDDSALYLCASSFNRGHGSEAFFGQGTRLTVV.

V is TRBV6-5 and J is TRBJ2-5; possible D gene TRBD1, 6 bases. The DNA end is a closer match to TRBJ2-7, so the J assignment may be wrong. The CDR3 is made up of 13 amino acids. Germline assignment: CDR1 MNHEY and CDR2 SVGAGI. In nucleotides, the CDR3 is TGTGCCAGCAAGACAGGAAAAGCCTACGAGCAGTACTTC. It codes for CASKTGKAYEQYF.

V and J are TRBV11-3 and TRBJ2-2; tentatively, D is TRBD1 (6 bases). This CDR3 spans 15 amino acids. Trimming took off 8 bases at V and 2 bases at J, with 15 bases between the two ends. The V gene's germline CDR1 is SGHNT and CDR2 YENEEA. The chain's CDR3 is CASGTTQENTGELFF. In DNA, the CDR3 is TGTGCCAGCGGGACAACTCAGGAAAACACCGGGGAGCTGTTTTTT.

Notes on this clone: This sample also contains other DNA sequences that code for the same CDR3. The chain recombines TRBV19 with TRBJ1-1; D call uncertain. Trimming removed 3 bases from V and 1 base from J, with 9 bases in between. Germline CDR1 reads LNHDA; CDR2 reads SQIVND (reference sequence). This CDR3 is built from 14 residues. CDR3 DNA: TGTGCCAGTAGTATGGTGGCGGGGAACACTGAAGCTTTCTTT. Its protein is CASSMVAGNTEAFF.

CDR3 sequence: CASNLLAGGTNEQFF. The CDR3 region has the DNA TGCGCCAGCAACCTCCTAGCGGGAGGAACGAATGAGCAGTTCTTC. The chain is built from TRBV5-1 and TRBJ2-1, with TRBD2 identical over 11 bases. This CDR3 is built from 15 residues. Trimming took 6 bases from V and 7 from J; bases not matched to a gene: 9. Germline V gene lookup returns CDR1 SGHRS and CDR2 YFSETQ.

This rearrangement joins TRBV5-5 to TRBJ2-7; 9 bases fit TRBD2. The CDR3 covers 16 residues. The J segment lost 2 bases and the V segment lost 4 bases, leaving 10 bases of the junction unmatched. Per the germline V gene, CDR1 is SGHKS and CDR2 is YYEKEE (reference sequence). CDR3 in amino acids: CASSPRGASGAYEQYF. In DNA, the CDR3 is TGTGCCAGCAGCCCCCGGGGGGCTAGCGGGGCCTACGAGCAGTACTTC.

The rearrangement links TRBV11-3 to TRBJ2-2; D not resolved. This CDR3 is built from 14 residues. V lost 3 bases to trimming and J lost 4 bases, with 9 bases between them. The germline gives CDR1 SGHNT, CDR2 YENEEA. The CDR3 DNA reads TGTGCCAGCAGCTTGACCTCGGGCACCGGGGAGCTGTTTTTT. Protein: CASSLTSGTGELFF.

Details on this clone: The sample has other DNA sequences that encode this CDR3 too. The V call is TRBV6-4, the J call TRBJ2-2, with unresolved D. CDR1 and CDR2 from the germline V gene are MRHNA and SNTAGT. V was clipped by 0 bases and J by 3 bases, with 5 bases between them. The CDR3 is made up of 14 amino acids. CDR3 sequence reads: CASSDSSDTGELFF. In DNA, the CDR3 is TGTGCCAGCAGTGACTCAAGCGACACCGGGGAGCTGTTTTTT.

The CDR3 sequence: CASSGREGTTTYEQYF. The CDR3 nucleotides read TGTGCCAGCAGTGGCCGTGAGGGGACAACTACCTACGAGCAGTACTTC. The V and J genes are TRBV25-1 and TRBJ2-7; tentative D call: TRBD1 (6 bases). With 4 bases removed from V and 2 bases from J, the gap between germline ends came to 18 bases. CDR3 length: 16 residues. The V gene's germline CDR1 is MGHDK and CDR2 SYGVNS.

This clone has a handful of counts. One end of the junction fails to match germline, which may point to a read error. The rearrangement joins TRBV7-7 to TRBJ2-5; 9 bases are a match to TRBD1. The CDR3 sequence is 16 residues long. Germline lookup yields CDR1 SSHAT and CDR2 FNYEAQ (reference sequence). CDR3 loop: CASSLGSGQGLETQYF. CDR3 sequence (DNA): TGTGCTAGCAGCTTAGGCTCAGGACAGGGGCTTGAGACCCAGTACTTC.

The chain links TRBV27 to TRBJ1-3; D possibly corresponds to TRBD1 (5 bases). Germline CDR1 is MNHEY and CDR2 is SMNVEV (reference sequence). V shed 1 base and J shed 0 bases, with 19 bases lying between them. CDR3 length: 19 amino acids. CDR3 sequence (DNA): TGTGCCAGCAGTTTATACGACAGAGAGTCCCTTAGCTCTGGAAACACCATATATTTT. It yields the protein CASSLYDRESLSSGNTIYF.

This clone was observed a few times. This chain links TRBV18 with TRBJ2-6; possibly TRBD1 for D (5 bases). The CDR3 extends over 16 amino acids. CDR1 and CDR2 (germline): KGHSH, LQKENI. The V and J ends lost 2 bases and 0 bases respectively, with 8 bases between them. DNA of the CDR3: TGTGCCAGCTCACCATTCGACAGCTCTGGGGCCAACGTCCTGACTTTC. This translates into CASSPFDSSGANVLTF.

This sequence joins TRBV2 and TRBJ1-1; 9 bases align to TRBD1. Germline V gives CDR1 SNHLY, CDR2 FYNNEI. The CDR3 sequence is 13 residues long. The V segment lost 8 bases and the J segment 5 bases; nucleotides outside the gene matches: 6. In DNA, the CDR3 is TGTGCCAGCCTGGGACAGGGTAGGACTGAAGCTTTCTTT. Amino acids: CASLGQGRTEAFF.